This is a list of T cell receptor beta chains from one sample in a study of CD8+ T cells in alopecia areata. Repertoires were generated with immunoSEQ multiplex PCR, while TCRdb's copy carries only in-frame clones and drops some. The data contain tens of thousands of clones, about 44% of them seen just once; the ten biggest clones take up approximately 18%. Sequences were derived from CD8+ T cells sorted from blood, sampled at week 0. These receptors all come from a human donor with alopecia areata. Each CDR3 is given with its conserved first and last residue. A D gene is named only where the DNA matches it firmly. Clone size is given for some rows only: seen once, a few or many times, or a class if the clone is expanded.

V	size	D	J	CDR3	DNA
TRBV29-1	NA	NA	TRBJ1-1	CSVANTEAFF	TGCAGCGTTGCAAACACTGAAGCTTTCTTT
TRBV29-1	NA	TRBD1	TRBJ2-2	CSVYPHDRAIGELFF	TGCAGCGTTTATCCCCATGACAGGGCGATCGGGGAGCTGTTTTTT
TRBV19	NA	TRBD1	TRBJ1-1	CASTRRGDSGTEAFF	TGTGCCAGTACCCGGAGAGGGGACAGCGGTACTGAAGCTTTCTTT
TRBV6-6	NA	NA	TRBJ2-1	CASSYKRLTDEQFF	TGTGCCAGCAGTTACAAGCGGCTAACGGATGAGCAGTTCTTC
TRBV27	NA	TRBD2	TRBJ2-3	CASRLAGAIDTQYF	TGTGCCAGTAGATTAGCGGGAGCGATAGATACGCAGTATTTT
TRBV7-9	NA	NA	TRBJ1-5	CASSFDRNQPQHF	TGTGCCAGCAGCTTCGATAGGAATCAGCCCCAGCATTTT
TRBV7-9	NA	NA	TRBJ2-2	CASSTTYTGELFF	TGTGCCAGCAGCACCACTTACACCGGGGAGCTGTTTTTT
TRBV7-7	few	NA	TRBJ2-3	CASSLLIGPDTQYF	TGTGCCAGCAGTCTCCTCATCGGCCCAGATACGCAGTATTTT
TRBV6-5	NA	NA	TRBJ2-1	CASSPADYNEQFF	TGTGCCAGCAGCCCCGCGGACTACAATGAGCAGTTCTTC
TRBV28	few	TRBD1	TRBJ1-5	CASSSRGPMPQHF	TGTGCCAGCAGCTCCAGGGGGCCCATGCCCCAGCATTTT
TRBV29-1	few	NA	TRBJ2-1	CSVAAGTSITESGSSYNEQFF	TGCAGCGTTGCGGCGGGGACTTCCATTACCGAGAGTGGGAGCTCCTACAATGAGCAGTTCTTC
TRBV29-1	NA	TRBD1	TRBJ2-2	CSAPGTAGELFF	TGCAGCGCTCCCGGGACAGCCGGGGAGCTGTTTTTT
TRBV27	many	NA	TRBJ1-5	CASSLFGGKSNQPQHF	TGTGCCAGCAGTTTATTTGGGGGGAAAAGCAATCAGCCCCAGCATTTT
TRBV9	few	NA	TRBJ2-7	CASSVLYEQYF	TGTGCCAGCAGCGTCCTTTACGAGCAGTACTTC
TRBV29-1	few	NA	TRBJ2-2	CSVEGRSGTNTGELFF	TGCAGCGTTGAAGGTCGGAGCGGAACAAACACCGGGGAGCTGTTTTTT
TRBV29-1	few	TRBD1	TRBJ2-7	CSVASPRTGVEQYF	TGCAGCGTTGCCTCCCCTCGGACAGGGGTCGAGCAGTACTTC
TRBV23-1	NA	TRBD2	TRBJ2-7	CASSQSRREFKHEQYF	TGCGCCAGCAGTCAATCGCGGCGGGAGTTCAAGCACGAGCAGTACTTC
TRBV19	NA	NA	TRBJ2-7	CASSMGSEQYF	TGTGCCAGTAGTATGGGAAGCGAGCAGTACTTC
TRBV7-2	few	TRBD2	TRBJ2-1	CASSLGLAGVF	TGTGCCAGCAGCTTAGGACTAGCCGGGGTCTTC
TRBV29-1	few	NA	TRBJ2-7	CSVERGNPYEQYF	TGCAGCGTTGAAAGGGGTAATCCTTACGAGCAGTACTTC
TRBV29-1	NA	NA	TRBJ2-7	CSVKGGTYEQYF	TGCAGCGTTAAGGGGGGAACCTACGAGCAGTACTTC